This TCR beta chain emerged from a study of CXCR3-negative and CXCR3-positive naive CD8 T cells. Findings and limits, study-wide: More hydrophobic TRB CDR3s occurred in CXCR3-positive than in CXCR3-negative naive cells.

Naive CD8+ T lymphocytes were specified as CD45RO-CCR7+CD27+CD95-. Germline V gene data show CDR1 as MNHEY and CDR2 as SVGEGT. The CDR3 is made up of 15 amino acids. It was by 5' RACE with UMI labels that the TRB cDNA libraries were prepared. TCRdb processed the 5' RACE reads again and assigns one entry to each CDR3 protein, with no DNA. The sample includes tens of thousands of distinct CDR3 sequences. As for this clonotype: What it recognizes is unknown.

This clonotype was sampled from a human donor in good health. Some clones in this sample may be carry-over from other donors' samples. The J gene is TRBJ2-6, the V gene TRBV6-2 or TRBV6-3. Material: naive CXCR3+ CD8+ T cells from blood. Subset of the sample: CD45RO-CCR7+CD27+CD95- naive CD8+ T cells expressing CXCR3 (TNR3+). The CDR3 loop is CASSYRSSGANVLTF.